The text below deals with one TCR beta chain. The target of this receptor is not known. Within one base of it there is no much larger clone, and no base qualities were kept. This specimen comes from a study of CD8+CD57+ T cells in acquired aplastic anemia (dated by TCRdb to the late 2010s). General notes on the study: Extracted DNA from sorted CD4+ and CD8+ cells averaged around 3.2 ug, ranging from roughly 0.2 to 30 ug. CD8+CD57+ expansion was defined as frequency above the mean frequency observed in healthy subjects.

TCR beta VDJ combination and CDR3 sequence profiling used genomic DNA as the template. TCR repertoire sequencing was run on an Illumina HiSeq 2000. For the original study's pipeline: TRBV/TRBJ rearrangement plots, CDR3 size and DJ length profiles, and Simpson's diversity index were used to assess repertoires. The most abundant DNA sequence in the deep sequencing data was taken as the immunodominant clone. CDR3 amino acid sequences were checked for sharing across subjects and were also compared against the VDJdb database and published repertoires. In TCRdb, the public reads were trimmed at Q25 with fastp and aligned with MiXCR, with productive beta chains retained. Entries are consolidated by CDR3 protein sequence, retaining the most common genes and DNA. The V and J calls come from TCRdb's annotation, not from the publication. This sample holds about 260,000 distinct CDR3 sequences; around 82% were observed only once. The biggest ten clones account for approximately 42% of the sample.

The patients picked for sequencing were ones in whom flow cytometry had shown an expansion of CD8+CD57+ cells. Every patient had a diagnosis of severe acquired aplastic anemia based on International Study of Aplastic Anemia and Agranulocytosis and Camitta criteria. No patient had received any therapy when blood was sampled. In this study, sorted CD4+ and CD8+ T cells from the blood of healthy subjects and of severe aplastic anemia patients had their TCR repertoires deep-sequenced. Patients were enrolled in the USA under clinicaltrials.gov protocols 00001620, 01623167, 00001397, 00071045, 00081523 and 00961064. Ficoll-Paque density gradient centrifugation was used to isolate peripheral blood mononuclear cells. Before DNA extraction, CD4+ and CD8+ T cells were sorted by FACS or by magnetic beads. V is pared back by 8 bases and J by 8 bases, with 25 bases lying between the germline termini. CDR1 and CDR2, looked up from the germline V gene, are SGHAT and FQNNGV. The CDR3, cysteine through phenylalanine, is 16 amino acids long. CDR3 DNA is the only sequence kept; it has 48 bases, read in frame from the first base.

Points the paper makes about the study in general: Around 27 CD8+ CDR3 sequences were shared between patients and controls but appeared highly expressed in patients and within their immunodominant clones. No significant difference in CD8+ Simpson's diversity was found between patients and healthy controls (P=0.060).

The sequence is built from TRBV11-2 and TRBJ2-1; the D element could tentatively be TRBD1 or TRBD2, as 6 bases agree for each. The clonotype originates from a human donor with aplastic anemia. What was sequenced was sorted CD4+, CD8+, or CD8+CD57+ T cells (not recorded which) from PBMCs. The DNA reads as follows: TGTGCCAGCGGGGACGGGGGCACAGACGGTCAGGATGAGCAGTTCTTC. Its protein reads: CASGDGGTDGQDEQFF.